The sequence of this T cell receptor (beta chain) was determined in a study of blood T cell repertoires in COVID-19. Study-wide context: Italy, Spain and the United States were the sources of the convalescent and acute COVID-19 samples. T cells, B-cell-depleted T cells, or PBMCs provided the cDNA or gDNA that served as material.

Original analysis: For nucleated cells, counts were estimated from reference gene primer amplification. The method was immunoSEQ multiplex PCR; TCRdb's version includes in-frame clones alone and lacks a portion of them. The D gene and trimming were derived from the DNA, and the V and J assignments and clone size from that table. The top ten hold roughly 17% of the sample, which has 95,000 to 110,000 clones, about 92% seen once. V was cut by 3 bases and J by 5 bases, with 8 bases left in between. Germline V CDR1 and CDR2: SGHTA, FQGNSA. The CDR3 has 13 residues. This rearrangement joins TRBV7-2 to TRBJ1-5, with D possibly TRBD1 on 5 matching bases. The sequenced sample consisted of peripheral blood. The sequence was obtained from a woman over 75 in a cohort sampled during active COVID-19. Here the CDR3 reads CASSFSRDQPQHF. CDR3 coding DNA: TGTGCCAGCAGCTTTTCCAGGGATCAGCCCCAGCATTTT.